These T cell receptor beta chains were read from a single sample in a study of long-term antiretroviral therapy in people with HIV. This table comes from immunoSEQ multiplex PCR, and its TCRdb copy is limited to in-frame clones, with some not included. The sample carries under 20,000 clones, 79% recorded once. The material sequenced was unsorted PBMCs, taken at the start of antiretroviral therapy, before treatment. Receptors were obtained from a man in his late teens or twenties with HIV. Each CDR3 is given with its conserved first and last residue. The D gene is left open where the match is weak. Clone size, where shown, is once, few, many, or a class for clones that have expanded.

>TRBV7-8|TRBJ2-7|.|TRBD2
CASSSAGPTYEQYF
TGTGCCAGCAGCTCAGCGGGACCTACCTACGAGCAGTACTTC
>TRBV19|TRBJ2-7|.|TRBD1
CASSSRQGRDEQYF
TGTGCCAGTAGTTCCCGACAGGGGCGCGACGAGCAGTACTTC
>TRBV5-4|TRBJ2-5|once|.
CASSADRGTQYF
TGTGCCAGCAGCGCGGATCGAGGGACCCAGTACTTC
>TRBV2|TRBJ2-2|.|.
CASSAAITGELFF
TGTGCCAGCAGTGCGGCGATCACCGGGGAGCTGTTTTTT
>TRBV9|TRBJ2-1|.|.
CASSVRLTGSYNEQFF
TGTGCCAGCAGCGTGCGGCTCACAGGGTCCTACAATGAGCAGTTCTTC
>TRBV27|TRBJ2-7|.|TRBD1
CASSFSSRQGVYEQYF
TGTGCCAGCAGTTTCTCTAGTCGCCAGGGGGTGTACGAGCAGTACTTC
>TRBV7-2|TRBJ1-3|.|.
CASSSPQGYTIYF
TGTGCCAGCAGCTCCCCGCAAGGATATACCATATATTTT
>TRBV30|TRBJ1-3|.|.
CAGVGGASGNTIYF
TGTGCCGGGGTGGGGGGGGCTTCTGGAAACACCATATATTTT
>TRBV5-1|TRBJ2-7|.|.
CASKRAGPSYEQYF
TGCGCCAGCAAGAGGGCAGGGCCTTCCTACGAGCAGTACTTC
>TRBV7-9|TRBJ2-7|.|.
CASSFGTSEQYF
TGTGCCAGCAGCTTCGGGACGTCCGAGCAGTACTTC
>TRBV28|TRBJ2-1|once|TRBD2
CASSAGTRYSGQFF
TGTGCCAGCAGTGCTGGGACTAGATATAGTGGGCAGTTCTTC
>TRBV19|TRBJ2-7|.|.
CASSIGTGLWDEQYF
TGTGCCAGTAGTATAGGCACAGGCCTTTGGGACGAGCAGTACTTC
>TRBV28|TRBJ2-7|.|.
CASSLWRNSYEQYF
TGTGCCAGCAGTTTATGGAGGAACTCCTACGAGCAGTACTTC
>TRBV5-1|TRBJ2-7|.|.
CASSLLDGTYEQYF
TGCGCCAGCAGCTTGTTAGACGGAACCTACGAGCAGTACTTC
>TRBV19|TRBJ2-1|.|TRBD1
CASNTGGGHNEQFF
TGTGCCAGTAATACAGGGGGCGGACACAATGAGCAGTTCTTC
>TRBV18|TRBJ2-1|.|.
CASSSTIGAGYNEQFF
TGTGCCAGCTCCTCCACGATTGGTGCGGGGTACAATGAGCAGTTCTTC
>TRBV19|TRBJ2-1|.|.
CASTSDSYNEQFF
TGTGCCAGTACGTCGGACTCCTACAATGAGCAGTTCTTC
>TRBV28|TRBJ2-2|few|.
CASRGLNGELFF
TGTGCCAGCAGGGGGCTTAACGGGGAGCTGTTTTTT
>TRBV28|TRBJ2-1|few|TRBD2
CASSPTGTSGSSYNEQFF
TGTGCCAGCAGTCCAACAGGGACTAGCGGGAGCTCCTACAATGAGCAGTTCTTC
>TRBV25-1|TRBJ2-7|few|TRBD1
CASSSGTGGNEQYF
TGTGCCAGCAGTTCGGGGACAGGGGGCAACGAGCAGTACTTC
>TRBV2|TRBJ2-4|.|TRBD2
CASSEIAGGNIQYF
TGTGCCAGCAGTGAAATAGCGGGGGGTAACATTCAGTACTTC
>TRBV5-1|TRBJ1-1|.|TRBD1
CASSGTGGPNTEAFF
TGCGCCAGCAGCGGCACAGGGGGCCCAAACACTGAAGCTTTCTTT
>TRBV27|TRBJ2-1|.|TRBD2
CASSLVGRGNEQFF
TGTGCCAGCAGTTTGGTTGGGCGGGGGAATGAGCAGTTCTTC
>TRBV14|TRBJ1-1|.|.
CASSILTGTEAFF
TGTGCCAGCAGCATCTTAACAGGCACTGAAGCTTTCTTT
>TRBV5-1|TRBJ2-3|.|TRBD2
CASSSGLNTDTQYF
TGCGCCAGCAGCTCGGGACTAAACACAGATACGCAGTATTTT
>TRBV18|TRBJ1-4|.|TRBD1
CASQRGRDEKLFF
TGTGCCAGCCAGAGGGGGCGCGATGAAAAACTGTTTTTT
>TRBV19|TRBJ2-1|.|TRBD2
CASSVFPLGLAGSLGEQFF
TGTGCCAGTAGTGTATTTCCTCTAGGTCTAGCGGGGTCCCTCGGAGAGCAGTTCTTC
>TRBV28|TRBJ1-3|.|.
CASSPPQGNTIYF
TGTGCCAGCAGCCCCCCTCAAGGAAACACCATATATTTT
>TRBV5-1|TRBJ2-1|.|.
CASSRIQGALSYNEQFF
TGCGCCAGCAGCAGAATTCAGGGTGCCCTCTCCTACAATGAGCAGTTCTTC
>TRBV9|TRBJ1-1|few|TRBD1
CASSQGAVLNTEAFF
TGTGCCAGCAGCCAGGGGGCCGTGTTGAACACTGAAGCTTTCTTT
>TRBV7-3|TRBJ2-1|once|.
CASSLNGAHYNEQFF
TGTGCCAGCAGCTTAAACGGAGCCCACTACAATGAGCAGTTCTTC